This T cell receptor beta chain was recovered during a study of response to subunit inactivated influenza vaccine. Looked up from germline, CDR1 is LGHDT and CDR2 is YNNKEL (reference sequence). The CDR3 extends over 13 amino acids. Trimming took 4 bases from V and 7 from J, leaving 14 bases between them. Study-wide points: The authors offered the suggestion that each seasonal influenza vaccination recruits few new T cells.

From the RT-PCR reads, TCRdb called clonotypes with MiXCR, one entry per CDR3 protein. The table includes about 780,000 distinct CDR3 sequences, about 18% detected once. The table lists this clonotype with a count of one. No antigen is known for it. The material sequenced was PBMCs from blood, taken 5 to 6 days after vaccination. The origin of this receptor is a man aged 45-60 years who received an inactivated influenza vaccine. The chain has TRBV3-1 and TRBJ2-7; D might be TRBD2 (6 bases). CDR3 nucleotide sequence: TGTGCCAGCAGCCGAGGGGAGGCGCGGGAGCAGTACTTC. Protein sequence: CASSRGEAREQYF.